Each of the 18 T cell receptor beta chains below was sequenced from the same sample in a study of blood T cell repertoires in COVID-19 (dated by TCRdb to about 2020). The library was obtained by the immunoSEQ multiplex PCR assay. TCRdb obtained this table from immuneACCESS and retained in-frame rearrangements with V and J assigned. These tables miss some clones; where compared with another copy, unresolved V genes account for less than half of the shortfall, and the remainder is unexplained. Recorded for this sample are about 110,000 clones; about 89% of them occurred a single time. 4% to 5% of the sample is taken by the ten largest. The sequencing input was peripheral blood. The receptors stem from a man aged 35 to 55 with acute or convalescent COVID-19.

J is TRBJ1-1 and V is TRBV19, with TRBD1 matching over 11 bases. The V and J ends lost 7 bases and 3 bases, in that order; junction bases with no gene match: 7. Germline CDR1 and CDR2: LNHDA and SQIVND (reference sequence). The CDR3 has 15 amino acids. CDR3 amino acids: CASIHPGQGDTEAFF. The DNA for the CDR3 is TGTGCCAGTATTCATCCGGGACAGGGGGACACTGAAGCTTTCTTT.

The J gene is TRBJ2-5, the V gene TRBV5-4, with a possible D match to TRBD2 (7 bases). The V end lost 4 bases, the J end lost 5 bases, and 15 bases lay between the germline ends. The CDR3 contains 14 residues. Germline lookup yields CDR1 SGHNT and CDR2 YYREEE (reference sequence). The CDR3 coding sequence is TGTGCCAGCAGCCTGGAGGGGGGGAGGGAGACCCAGTACTTC. It yields the protein CASSLEGGRETQYF.

V is TRBV12-5 and J is TRBJ2-2, with 11 positions matching TRBD2. V shed 0 bases and J 4 bases; nucleotides not matched to a gene: 4. This CDR3 has 17 residues. Germline V gene data show CDR1 as LGHNT and CDR2 as FRNRAP. The CDR3 spells CASGLVILAGGTGELFF. The CDR3 DNA follows: TGTGCTAGTGGTTTGGTAATCCTAGCGGGGGGCACCGGGGAGCTGTTTTTT.

This sequence joins TRBV5-1 and TRBJ2-2; 7 bases are a match to TRBD1. Germline V lookup: CDR1 SGHRS, CDR2 YFSETQ. V gave up 2 bases and J gave up 0 bases; unmatched junction bases: 1. The CDR3 spans 15 residues. CDR3 sequence reads: CASSFGTANTGELFF. The CDR3 DNA follows: TGCGCCAGCAGCTTCGGGACAGCGAACACCGGGGAGCTGTTTTTT.

The CDR3 is CASSLDRGYTF. In DNA, the CDR3 is TGTGCCAGCAGTTTGGACAGAGGCTACACCTTC. The rearrangement uses TRBV12-3 or TRBV12-4 and TRBJ1-2; a possible D gene is TRBD1 (6 bases). The CDR3 totals 11 residues. Trimming removed 3 bases at V and 8 bases at J, with 7 bases between.

This clone appeared a single time. Other DNA sequences of this sample code for an identical CDR3. The rearrangement links TRBV19 to TRBJ1-1, with 7 positions matching TRBD1. Germline-derived CDR1 and CDR2 are LNHDA and SQIVND (reference sequence). V was pared by 4 bases and J by 3 bases, with 2 bases of the junction left unmatched. This CDR3 is 13 amino acids long. The CDR3, as DNA: TGTGCCAGTAGTACTACAGGGGACACTGAAGCTTTCTTT. Protein: CASSTTGDTEAFF.

This rearrangement joins TRBV6-5 to TRBJ1-1, with D possibly TRBD1 on 5 matching bases. This CDR3 has 15 residues. CDR1 and CDR2 (germline): MNHEY, SVGAGI. Trimming took off 7 bases at V and 5 bases at J, with 20 bases between the two ends. CDR3 bases: TGTGCCAGCACAATAAGGAGGGGTATTGGGACTGAAGCTTTCTTT. It codes for CASTIRRGIGTEAFF.

About this clone: This sample includes further DNA sequences coding for the same CDR3. V and J are TRBV9 and TRBJ2-2; D uncertain. Between the trimmed V and J ends, which lost 2 bases and 5 bases, there was a span of 4 bases. CDR1 and CDR2 (germline): SGDLS, YYNGEE. This CDR3 has 12 residues. As DNA, the CDR3 is TGTGCCAGCAGCGTTCGGACCGGGGAGCTGTTTTTT. It translates to CASSVRTGELFF.

The chain recombines TRBV11-2 with TRBJ2-7; tentatively, D is TRBD2 (6 bases). The V gene's germline CDR1 is SGHAT and CDR2 FQNNGV. V was cut by 7 bases and J by 7 bases, with 29 bases left in between. CDR3 length equals 17 residues. The CDR3 sequence is CASTSHGGARQTREQYF. The DNA of the CDR3 is TGTGCCAGCACCTCACACGGAGGGGCAAGACAAACTAGGGAGCAGTACTTC.

This chain uses TRBV25-1 with TRBJ1-2; 10 bases are shared with TRBD1. The CDR3 contains 16 residues. The trim removed 7 bases at V and 0 bases at J, leaving 8 bases unmatched. Germline V gene sequence: CDR1 MGHDK, CDR2 SYGVNS. The chain's CDR3 is CASNPTGTGANYGYTF. In DNA form, the CDR3 reads TGTGCCAGCAACCCTACCGGGACAGGGGCTAACTATGGCTACACCTTC.

The chain uses TRBV6-5 and TRBJ1-3; D is uncertain. In germline, CDR1 is MNHEY, CDR2 SVGAGI. CDR3 length: 16 amino acids. V was clipped by 0 bases and J by 2 bases, with 11 bases between them. CDR3 sequence (DNA): TGTGCCAGCAGTTACTCGATTATCTCAGCTGGAAACACCATATATTTT. This translates into CASSYSIISAGNTIYF.

The V and J genes are TRBV19 and TRBJ2-3, with a weak D call TRBD2 (5 bases). The V gene lost 7 bases and the J gene lost 0 bases, with 17 bases spanning the gap. In germline, CDR1 is LNHDA, CDR2 SQIVND (reference sequence). This CDR3 region has 16 residues. Here the CDR3 reads CASTTGRAGSTDTQYF. In DNA, the CDR3 is TGTGCCAGTACCACTGGGCGGGCAGGAAGCACAGATACGCAGTATTTT.

The chain recombines TRBV7-3 with TRBJ2-3; 8 bases fit TRBD2. The V segment lost 3 bases and the J segment 6 bases; nucleotides outside the gene matches: 8. Germline-derived CDR1 and CDR2 are SGHTA and FQGTGA. CDR3 length equals 15 residues. CDR3 amino acids: CASSFGRGREDTQYF. Here the CDR3 DNA reads TGTGCCAGCAGCTTCGGGAGGGGGAGAGAGGATACGCAGTATTTT.

This clone was recorded only once. The chain uses TRBV14 and TRBJ1-1; D is unresolved. Germline CDR1 SGHDN, CDR2 FVKESK. The V and J ends lost 1 base and 4 bases respectively, with 7 bases between them. The CDR3 is made up of 13 amino acids. CDR3 DNA: TGTGCCAGCAGCCAAGTAGCGGGCACTGAAGCTTTCTTT. Its translation: CASSQVAGTEAFF.

The V call is TRBV7-9, the J call TRBJ2-3; possibly TRBD2 for D (6 bases). CDR1 is SEHNR and CDR2 is FQNEAQ in the germline V gene (reference sequence). This CDR3 has 13 amino acids. V was pared by 3 bases and J by 5 bases, with 9 bases between. The CDR3 sequence: CASSFAGGDTQYF. The CDR3, as DNA: TGTGCCAGCAGCTTTGCCGGGGGAGATACGCAGTATTTT.

The chain joins TRBV28 to TRBJ1-2; weak D call: TRBD1 (6 bases). Germline V gene sequence: CDR1 MDHEN, CDR2 SYDVKM. The CDR3 has 15 amino acids. Trimming removed 2 bases from V and 4 bases from J, with 14 bases in between. The CDR3 bases are TGTGCCAGCAGTTTACCAGGGGCTGGGGTCTATGGCTACACCTTC. Translation gives CASSLPGAGVYGYTF.

The chain has TRBV4-3 and TRBJ1-3; no clear D gene. This CDR3 comprises 18 residues. Germline CDR1 LGHNA, CDR2 YSLEER. With 0 bases removed from V and 0 bases from J, the gap between germline ends came to 15 bases. CDR3 sequence: CASSQDLSRPGSGNTIYF. The CDR3 DNA follows: TGCGCCAGCAGCCAAGATCTTAGTCGGCCGGGCTCTGGAAACACCATATATTTT.

This rearrangement joins TRBV5-1 to TRBJ2-5; D uncertain. Germline CDR1 reads SGHRS; CDR2 reads YFSETQ. This CDR3 is 11 amino acids long. Trimming stripped 4 bases from V and 1 base from J, with 2 bases between. CDR3 loop: CASSLQETQYF. DNA for the CDR3: TGCGCCAGCAGCCTCCAAGAGACCCAGTACTTC.